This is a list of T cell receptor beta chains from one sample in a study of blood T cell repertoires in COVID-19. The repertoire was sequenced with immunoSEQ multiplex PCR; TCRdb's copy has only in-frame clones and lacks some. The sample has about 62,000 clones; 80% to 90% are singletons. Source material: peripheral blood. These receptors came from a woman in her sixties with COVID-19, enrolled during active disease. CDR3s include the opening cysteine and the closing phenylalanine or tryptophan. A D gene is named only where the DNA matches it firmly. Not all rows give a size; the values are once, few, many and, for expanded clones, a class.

CDR3nt: TGCAGCGTTGAAACTCCCGCGTCCTATGGCTACACCTTC
CDR3aa: CSVETPASYGYTF
v_gene: TRBV29-1
j_gene: TRBJ1-2
d_gene: .
abundance: .

CDR3nt: TGCGCCAGCAGCTCCGGACTAGGGGGTAATGAGCAGTTCTTC
CDR3aa: CASSSGLGGNEQFF
v_gene: TRBV5-1
j_gene: TRBJ2-1
d_gene: .
abundance: .

CDR3nt: TGTGCCAGCAGCCCAGGACTAGTTGGCGAGCAGTACTTC
CDR3aa: CASSPGLVGEQYF
v_gene: TRBV7-2
j_gene: TRBJ2-7
d_gene: TRBD2
abundance: .

CDR3nt: TGTGCCAGCAGCAAAAGGCTGGAACAGGGTAAGATGGCCTACGAGCAGTACTTC
CDR3aa: CASSKRLEQGKMAYEQYF
v_gene: TRBV21-1
j_gene: TRBJ2-7
d_gene: .
abundance: .

CDR3nt: TGTGCCAGCAGCCAGCAGCGGGACCTAGGGAGGACTGAAGCTTTCTTT
CDR3aa: CASSQQRDLGRTEAFF
v_gene: TRBV7-2
j_gene: TRBJ1-1
d_gene: .
abundance: .

CDR3nt: TGTGCCAGCAGCTTAGCACCCGGGAGTAGGACCTACGAGCAGTACTTC
CDR3aa: CASSLAPGSRTYEQYF
v_gene: TRBV7-6
j_gene: TRBJ2-7
d_gene: .
abundance: few

CDR3nt: TGTGCCAGCAGTAAAAAGGTTGGGGCCCTTGATGGCTACACCTTC
CDR3aa: CASSKKVGALDGYTF
v_gene: TRBV25-1
j_gene: TRBJ1-2
d_gene: .
abundance: .

CDR3nt: TGCAGCGTAACTAGCGGGAGTCAAGAGACCCAGTACTTC
CDR3aa: CSVTSGSQETQYF
v_gene: TRBV29-1
j_gene: TRBJ2-5
d_gene: TRBD2
abundance: .

CDR3nt: TGTGCCAGCAGTATTAAGAGGGCGCGGAACACTGAAGCTTTCTTT
CDR3aa: CASSIKRARNTEAFF
v_gene: TRBV6-2/TRBV6-3
j_gene: TRBJ1-1
d_gene: .
abundance: few

CDR3nt: TGTGCCAGCAGGGTGAGGGGGCGGGCTAATGAAAAACTGTTTTTT
CDR3aa: CASRVRGRANEKLFF
v_gene: TRBV28
j_gene: TRBJ1-4
d_gene: TRBD1
abundance: few

CDR3nt: TGTGCCACCAGTTTGAAGGCAGGGGGCGTAGAGACCCAGTACTTC
CDR3aa: CATSLKAGGVETQYF
v_gene: TRBV15
j_gene: TRBJ2-5
d_gene: TRBD1
abundance: .

CDR3nt: TGTGCCACCAGTGACCGGGACAGGGTAGCCGGGGAGCTGTTTTTT
CDR3aa: CATSDRDRVAGELFF
v_gene: TRBV24-1
j_gene: TRBJ2-2
d_gene: TRBD1
abundance: .

CDR3nt: TGCAGCGTTGGGCTAGCAACAGATACGCAGTATTTT
CDR3aa: CSVGLATDTQYF
v_gene: TRBV29-1
j_gene: TRBJ2-3
d_gene: .
abundance: once

CDR3nt: TGTGCCAGCAGCTTGAGCGGGTCTGAGCAGTTCTTC
CDR3aa: CASSLSGSEQFF
v_gene: TRBV7-3
j_gene: TRBJ2-1
d_gene: .
abundance: .

CDR3nt: TGCGCCAGCAGCCAAGATTGGGGGGGACAGGGACTCAATGAGCAGTTCTTC
CDR3aa: CASSQDWGGQGLNEQFF
v_gene: TRBV4-3
j_gene: TRBJ2-1
d_gene: TRBD1
abundance: once

CDR3nt: TGTGCCACCAGCAGAGGACAGAAGAACACTGAAGCTTTCTTT
CDR3aa: CATSRGQKNTEAFF
v_gene: TRBV15
j_gene: TRBJ1-1
d_gene: .
abundance: .

CDR3nt: TGTGCCAGCAGCCCGGGCGGGCGGAGCTCCTACGAGCAGTACTTC
CDR3aa: CASSPGGRSSYEQYF
v_gene: TRBV13
j_gene: TRBJ2-7
d_gene: .
abundance: .

CDR3nt: TGCGCCAGCAGCCAAGAGTTCCAACAAGAGACCCAGTACTTC
CDR3aa: CASSQEFQQETQYF
v_gene: TRBV4-3
j_gene: TRBJ2-5
d_gene: .
abundance: .

CDR3nt: TGTGCCAGCAGTCCCCGCACGGACAATGAGCAGTTCTTC
CDR3aa: CASSPRTDNEQFF
v_gene: TRBV9
j_gene: TRBJ2-1
d_gene: .
abundance: .

CDR3nt: TGTGCCAGCAGCTTACAGGGCACTGAAGCTTTCTTT
CDR3aa: CASSLQGTEAFF
v_gene: TRBV3-1/TRBV3-2
j_gene: TRBJ1-1
d_gene: .
abundance: once

CDR3nt: TGTGCCAGCAGCCAAGTCCGGGGTCCAACTGAAGCTTTCTTT
CDR3aa: CASSQVRGPTEAFF
v_gene: TRBV14
j_gene: TRBJ1-1
d_gene: .
abundance: .

CDR3nt: TGTGCCAGCAAACGGGACAGGGAAAATCAGCCCCAGCATTTT
CDR3aa: CASKRDRENQPQHF
v_gene: TRBV6-5
j_gene: TRBJ1-5
d_gene: TRBD1
abundance: .

CDR3nt: TGTGCCTGGGAGGACAGGAACACTGAAGCTTTCTTT
CDR3aa: CAWEDRNTEAFF
v_gene: TRBV30
j_gene: TRBJ1-1
d_gene: .
abundance: few

CDR3nt: TGTGCCAGTATTTTACAGGGGGCTGGAAACACCATATATTTT
CDR3aa: CASILQGAGNTIYF
v_gene: TRBV19
j_gene: TRBJ1-3
d_gene: TRBD1
abundance: .

CDR3nt: TGTGCCAGCAGCTCCCGTGGGGGGAGGGACTATGGCTACACCTTC
CDR3aa: CASSSRGGRDYGYTF
v_gene: TRBV9
j_gene: TRBJ1-2
d_gene: .
abundance: .

CDR3nt: TGTGCCAGCAGCGCCCCCGGTCGGTACGAGCAGTACTTC
CDR3aa: CASSAPGRYEQYF
v_gene: TRBV9
j_gene: TRBJ2-7
d_gene: .
abundance: .

CDR3nt: TGTGCCAGTAGTATGGGGCAGGCAACCTACGAGCAGTACTTC
CDR3aa: CASSMGQATYEQYF
v_gene: TRBV19
j_gene: TRBJ2-7
d_gene: .
abundance: .

CDR3nt: TGTGCCAGCGTGACCCAACTAGGAACCATTCAGTACTTC
CDR3aa: CASVTQLGTIQYF
v_gene: TRBV2
j_gene: TRBJ2-4
d_gene: .
abundance: .

CDR3nt: TGTGCCAGCAGCCAAAACGGGCGACGGGAGTATTCTAACTATGGCTACACCTTC
CDR3aa: CASSQNGRREYSNYGYTF
v_gene: TRBV3-1/TRBV3-2
j_gene: TRBJ1-2
d_gene: .
abundance: .

CDR3nt: TGTGCCAGCAGCAAAGAAGGCGGGAGGCCCTCCTACGAGCAGTACTTC
CDR3aa: CASSKEGGRPSYEQYF
v_gene: TRBV21-1
j_gene: TRBJ2-7
d_gene: .
abundance: .

CDR3nt: TGTGCCAGCAGCTTAGCGCGGGATAGGGCGAATACCGGGGAGCTGTTTTTT
CDR3aa: CASSLARDRANTGELFF
v_gene: TRBV7-8
j_gene: TRBJ2-2
d_gene: .
abundance: .

CDR3nt: TGTGCCAGCAGCAAACTTCACGGGATTAGAATCCAAGAGACCCAGTACTTC
CDR3aa: CASSKLHGIRIQETQYF
v_gene: TRBV21-1
j_gene: TRBJ2-5
d_gene: .
abundance: .

CDR3nt: TGTGCCAGCAGTCGCGGACAGATTTATAACTATGGCTACACCTTC
CDR3aa: CASSRGQIYNYGYTF
v_gene: TRBV6-2/TRBV6-3
j_gene: TRBJ1-2
d_gene: .
abundance: .

CDR3nt: TGCAGCGGGACGGGACAAGCCTACGAGCAGTACTTC
CDR3aa: CSGTGQAYEQYF
v_gene: TRBV29-1
j_gene: TRBJ2-7
d_gene: .
abundance: .

CDR3nt: TGTGCCAGCAGCTCTACTAGCGGGATGTACAATGAGCAGTTCTTC
CDR3aa: CASSSTSGMYNEQFF
v_gene: TRBV7-3
j_gene: TRBJ2-1
d_gene: TRBD2
abundance: few

CDR3nt: TGTGCCAGCAGCCCCAGGGGCGCTAGACGGGGAAACATTCAGTACTTC
CDR3aa: CASSPRGARRGNIQYF
v_gene: TRBV7-2
j_gene: TRBJ2-4
d_gene: .
abundance: .

CDR3nt: TGTGCCAGCAGCTTGGATACAGGGGAATTCACTGAAGCTTTCTTT
CDR3aa: CASSLDTGEFTEAFF
v_gene: TRBV5-6
j_gene: TRBJ1-1
d_gene: TRBD1
abundance: .

CDR3nt: TGTGCCAGCAGCTTAGAATCGGGCGAGCAGTACTTC
CDR3aa: CASSLESGEQYF
v_gene: TRBV11-3
j_gene: TRBJ2-7
d_gene: .
abundance: .

CDR3nt: TGTGCCTGGAGTGTAAGTTCAGGCTACGAGCAGTACTTC
CDR3aa: CAWSVSSGYEQYF
v_gene: TRBV30
j_gene: TRBJ2-7
d_gene: .
abundance: .

CDR3nt: TGTGCCAGCAGCTTTGGCGGGAGCACAGATACGCAGTATTTT
CDR3aa: CASSFGGSTDTQYF
v_gene: TRBV7-9
j_gene: TRBJ2-3
d_gene: .
abundance: .

CDR3nt: TGTGCCAGCAGCCATCCGGGACTAGCCTACGAGCAGTACTTC
CDR3aa: CASSHPGLAYEQYF
v_gene: TRBV14
j_gene: TRBJ2-7
d_gene: TRBD2
abundance: .

CDR3nt: TGCGCCAGCAGCTTGCCTGTACAGGGGGCAGTCACCGGGGAGCTGTTTTTT
CDR3aa: CASSLPVQGAVTGELFF
v_gene: TRBV5-1
j_gene: TRBJ2-2
d_gene: TRBD1
abundance: .

CDR3nt: TGTGCCAGCAGCTTAGCGGGACTAAGTTTACTTAAGAGCTCCTACGAGCAGTACTTC
CDR3aa: CASSLAGLSLLKSSYEQYF
v_gene: TRBV7-2
j_gene: TRBJ2-7
d_gene: TRBD2
abundance: .

CDR3nt: TGTGCCAGTAACCCGGGACAGCGCTATGGCTACACCTTC
CDR3aa: CASNPGQRYGYTF
v_gene: TRBV19
j_gene: TRBJ1-2
d_gene: TRBD1
abundance: .

CDR3nt: TGTGCCAGTAGTAGGCTAGGGACTAGCGGGTCTTACGAGCAGTACTTC
CDR3aa: CASSRLGTSGSYEQYF
v_gene: TRBV19
j_gene: TRBJ2-7
d_gene: TRBD2
abundance: .

CDR3nt: TGCGCCAGCAGCTCAACCGGGAGTAGGACCTACGAGCAGTACTTC
CDR3aa: CASSSTGSRTYEQYF
v_gene: TRBV5-1
j_gene: TRBJ2-7
d_gene: .
abundance: .

CDR3nt: TGTGCCAGCGATGGGAGAAACACTGAAGCTTTCTTT
CDR3aa: CASDGRNTEAFF
v_gene: TRBV2
j_gene: TRBJ1-1
d_gene: .
abundance: .

CDR3nt: TGTGCCAGCAGTGACAGGGTTGAAAAACTGTTTTTT
CDR3aa: CASSDRVEKLFF
v_gene: TRBV6-6
j_gene: TRBJ1-4
d_gene: TRBD1
abundance: .

CDR3nt: TGTGCCAGCAGTGACAAAGCAGGAATTAACTATGGCTACACCTTC
CDR3aa: CASSDKAGINYGYTF
v_gene: TRBV2
j_gene: TRBJ1-2
d_gene: .
abundance: .

CDR3nt: TGTGCCAGCAGTACACCCGGGGGGACCCTCGGGGAGCAGTACTTC
CDR3aa: CASSTPGGTLGEQYF
v_gene: TRBV11-1
j_gene: TRBJ2-7
d_gene: TRBD2
abundance: .

CDR3nt: TGTGCCAGCAGCCCTACGGGAAGCGGCTCCTACGAGCAGTACTTC
CDR3aa: CASSPTGSGSYEQYF
v_gene: TRBV7-2
j_gene: TRBJ2-7
d_gene: .
abundance: .

CDR3nt: TGTGCCAGTAGTATTAGGGGGCCCTCCTACGAGCAGTACTTC
CDR3aa: CASSIRGPSYEQYF
v_gene: TRBV19
j_gene: TRBJ2-7
d_gene: TRBD1
abundance: .

CDR3nt: TGTGCCAGCTCACCAATTACAGTCCTGCAGCCCCAGCATTTT
CDR3aa: CASSPITVLQPQHF
v_gene: TRBV18
j_gene: TRBJ1-5
d_gene: .
abundance: .

CDR3nt: TGCGCCAGCAGCTTGCTGGGGGCGAATTCACCCCTCCACTTT
CDR3aa: CASSLLGANSPLHF
v_gene: TRBV5-1
j_gene: TRBJ1-6
d_gene: .
abundance: .

CDR3nt: TGCGCCAGCAGCTTCAGGTGGGGCCGAGAGACCCAGTACTTC
CDR3aa: CASSFRWGRETQYF
v_gene: TRBV5-1
j_gene: TRBJ2-5
d_gene: .
abundance: .

CDR3nt: TGCGCCAGCAGCTTGGCAACTAGTGGCACCGGGGAGCTGTTTTTT
CDR3aa: CASSLATSGTGELFF
v_gene: TRBV5-1
j_gene: TRBJ2-2
d_gene: .
abundance: .

CDR3nt: TGTGCCAGCTCAGGAGACCGGGACAAAATTAACTATGGCTACACCTTC
CDR3aa: CASSGDRDKINYGYTF
v_gene: TRBV6-6
j_gene: TRBJ1-2
d_gene: .
abundance: .

CDR3nt: TGTGCCAGCAGCTTAATCCCCGGGGGGACTAGGTCTATCGGGGAGCTGTTTTTT
CDR3aa: CASSLIPGGTRSIGELFF
v_gene: TRBV7-9
j_gene: TRBJ2-2
d_gene: TRBD2
abundance: .

CDR3nt: TGTGCCACCAGTGATTCGGGCAGGGGGAATAATCAGCCCCAGCATTTT
CDR3aa: CATSDSGRGNNQPQHF
v_gene: TRBV24-1
j_gene: TRBJ1-5
d_gene: TRBD1
abundance: .

CDR3nt: TGCGCCAGCAGCCAAGGAGGCTACTCCTACGAGCAGTACTTC
CDR3aa: CASSQGGYSYEQYF
v_gene: TRBV4-3
j_gene: TRBJ2-7
d_gene: .
abundance: .